This section outlines one T cell receptor beta chain sequence together with its context. The data belong to a study of blood T cell repertoires in COVID-19. Study-wide context: Sources were T cells, B-cell-depleted T cells, or PBMCs; the material itself was cDNA or gDNA.

Profiled with immunoSEQ multiplex PCR; TCRdb holds only in-frame clones, not every one. The table has under 20,000 clones, approximately 88% seen once; the top ten hold about 8.3%. Source material: peripheral blood. The receptor was derived from a human donor in a cohort sampled during active COVID-19. The donor label of this sample is uncertain.

CDR3 coding DNA: TGTGCCAGCAGGTACGGACAGCTGAACACTGAAGCTTTCTTT. Its translation is CASRYGQLNTEAFF. The chain uses TRBV28 and TRBJ1-1; D possibly corresponds to TRBD1 (6 bases). The V end lost 6 bases, the J end lost 0 bases, and 11 bases lay between the germline ends. The length of the CDR3 is 14 residues. CDR1 is MDHEN and CDR2 is SYDVKM in the germline V gene. Combining the CDR3 with reference TRBV28 and TRBJ1-1 gives the whole variable domain DVKVTQSSRYLVKRTGEKVFLECVQDMDHENMFWYRQDPGLGLRLIYFSYDVKMKEKGDIPEGYSVSREKKERFSLILESASTNQTSMYLCASRYGQLNTEAFFGQGTRLTVV.